This T cell receptor beta chain appears in the sequencing data of a study of beta chain features in type 1 diabetes. Expressed TCRB transcripts got sequenced, as all isolated RNA was reverse transcribed. Profiled with immunoSEQ multiplex PCR; TCRdb holds only in-frame clones, not every one. The sample has about 160,000 clones, around 8.3% seen once. Study conclusions and caveats: Lower insertion and higher deletion counts appeared at VDJ junctions in type 1 diabetes patients. PCR might show a preference for shorter templates, equally across patients and controls. Among patients with Type 1 diabetes, TCRB CDR3s were moderately but significantly shorter in every one of the four CD4+ subsets.

Germline CDR1 MNHEY, CDR2 SVGAGI. The V and J ends lost 5 bases and 6 bases respectively, with 19 bases between them. The length of the CDR3 is 15 residues. With respect to this clone: Its antigen remains unknown.

Sample: central memory CD4+ T cells from blood. This receptor was identified in a woman between 18 and 30 years old with type 1 diabetes. The chain carries TRBV6-5 and TRBJ1-2; perhaps TRBD1 as D (5 bases). The CDR3 DNA follows: TGTGCCAGCAGTGCCGGGGGGGTTACGATTAATGGCTACACCTTC. Its protein product is CASSAGGVTINGYTF.